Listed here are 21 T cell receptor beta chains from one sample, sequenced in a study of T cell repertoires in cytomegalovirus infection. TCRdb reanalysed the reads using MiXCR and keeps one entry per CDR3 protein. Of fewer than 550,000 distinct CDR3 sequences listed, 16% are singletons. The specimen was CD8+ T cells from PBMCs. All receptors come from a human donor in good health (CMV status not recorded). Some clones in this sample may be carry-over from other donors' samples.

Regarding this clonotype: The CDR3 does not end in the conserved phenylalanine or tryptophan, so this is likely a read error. In DNA, the CDR3 is TGTGCCAGCTGGGGACTAGCGGCACTGGGGTTCTACGAGCAGTACTTA. Translating it yields CASWGLAALGFYEQYL. The J gene is TRBJ2-7, the V gene TRBV6-1, with TRBD2 matching 11 bases. CDR3 length: 16 residues. Germline V gene sequence: CDR1 MNHNS, CDR2 SASEGT. V lost 8 bases, J lost 3 bases, and 12 bases stayed unmatched.

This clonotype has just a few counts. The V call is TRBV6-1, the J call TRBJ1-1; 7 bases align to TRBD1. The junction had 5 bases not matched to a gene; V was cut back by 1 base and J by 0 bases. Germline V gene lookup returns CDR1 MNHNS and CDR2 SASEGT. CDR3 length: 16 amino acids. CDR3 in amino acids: CASSEGGQVLNTEAFF. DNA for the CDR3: TGTGCCAGCAGTGAAGGCGGACAGGTCCTGAACACTGAAGCTTTCTTT.

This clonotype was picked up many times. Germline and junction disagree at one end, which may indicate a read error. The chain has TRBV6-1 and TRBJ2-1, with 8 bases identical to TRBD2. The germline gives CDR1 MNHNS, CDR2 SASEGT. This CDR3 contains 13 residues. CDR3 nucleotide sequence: TGTGTCAGCGGGGGAAGCTCCTACAATGAGCAGTTCTTC. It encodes CVSGGSSYNEQFF.

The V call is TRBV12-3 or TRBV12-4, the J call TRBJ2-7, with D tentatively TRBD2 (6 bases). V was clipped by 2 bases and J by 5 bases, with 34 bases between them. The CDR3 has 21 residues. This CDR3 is CASSLLGPRSSVFHNFHEQYF. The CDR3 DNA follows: TGTGCCAGCAGTTTATTGGGCCCCCGGTCTAGCGTGTTTCATAACTTCCACGAGCAGTACTTC.

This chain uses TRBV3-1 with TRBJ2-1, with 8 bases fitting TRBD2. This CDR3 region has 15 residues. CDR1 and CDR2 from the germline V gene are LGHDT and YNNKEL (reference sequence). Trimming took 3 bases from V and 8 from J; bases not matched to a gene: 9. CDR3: CASSHGTSGADEQFF. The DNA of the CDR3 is TGTGCCAGCAGCCACGGGACTAGTGGGGCGGATGAGCAGTTCTTC.

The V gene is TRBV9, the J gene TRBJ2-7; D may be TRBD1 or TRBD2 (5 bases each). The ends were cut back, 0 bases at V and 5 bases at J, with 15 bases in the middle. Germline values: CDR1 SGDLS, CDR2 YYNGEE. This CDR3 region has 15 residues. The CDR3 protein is CASSVGGRVKHEQYF. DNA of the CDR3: TGTGCCAGCAGCGTAGGGGGGAGAGTGAAACACGAGCAGTACTTC.

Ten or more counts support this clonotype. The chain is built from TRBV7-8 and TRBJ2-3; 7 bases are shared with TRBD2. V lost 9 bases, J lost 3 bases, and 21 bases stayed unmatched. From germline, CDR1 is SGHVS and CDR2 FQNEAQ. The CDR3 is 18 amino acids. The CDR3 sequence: CASGRTTRDYLRTDTQYF. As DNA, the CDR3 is TGTGCCAGTGGACGGACTACCCGGGACTACCTTAGGACAGATACGCAGTATTTT.

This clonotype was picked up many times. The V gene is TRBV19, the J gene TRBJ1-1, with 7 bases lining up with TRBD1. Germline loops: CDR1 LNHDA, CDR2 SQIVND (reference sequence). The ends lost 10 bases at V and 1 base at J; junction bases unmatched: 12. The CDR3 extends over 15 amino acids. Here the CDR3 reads CATLPRRGPNTEAFF. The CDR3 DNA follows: TGTGCCACTTTACCACGGAGGGGGCCGAACACTGAAGCTTTCTTT.

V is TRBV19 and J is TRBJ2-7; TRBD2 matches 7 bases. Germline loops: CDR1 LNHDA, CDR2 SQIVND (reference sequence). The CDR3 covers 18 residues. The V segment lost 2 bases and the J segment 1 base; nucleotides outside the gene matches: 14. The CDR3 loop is CASSISPYLASGSYEQYF. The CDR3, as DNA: TGTGCCAGTAGTATATCCCCATATCTGGCTAGCGGTTCCTACGAGCAGTACTTC.

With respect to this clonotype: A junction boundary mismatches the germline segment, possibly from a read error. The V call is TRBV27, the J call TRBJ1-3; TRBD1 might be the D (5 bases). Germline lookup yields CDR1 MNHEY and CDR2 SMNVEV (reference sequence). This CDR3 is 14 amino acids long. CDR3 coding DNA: TGTGCAAGCAGTTTATTGGGGCAAGGAAACACCATATATTTT. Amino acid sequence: CASSLLGQGNTIYF.

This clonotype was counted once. In nucleotides, the CDR3 is TGTGCCAGCAGCGTAGATCAGGGAGGGACTGAAGCTTTCTTT. Translation gives CASSVDQGGTEAFF. The chain links TRBV9 to TRBJ1-1, with D possibly matching TRBD1 (5 bases). The V and J ends lost 0 bases and 5 bases respectively, with 11 bases between them. Germline assignment: CDR1 SGDLS and CDR2 YYNGEE. The CDR3 contains 14 residues.

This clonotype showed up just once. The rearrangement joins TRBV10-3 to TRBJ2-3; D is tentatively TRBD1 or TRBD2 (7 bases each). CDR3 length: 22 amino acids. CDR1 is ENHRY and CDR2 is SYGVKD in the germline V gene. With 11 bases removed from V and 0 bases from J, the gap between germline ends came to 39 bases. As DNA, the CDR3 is TGTGCCGCCCAGGGGGGGATTTCTTCCACCGGGACGGGAACCACTAGCACAGATACGCAGTATTTT. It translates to CAAQGGISSTGTGTTSTDTQYF.

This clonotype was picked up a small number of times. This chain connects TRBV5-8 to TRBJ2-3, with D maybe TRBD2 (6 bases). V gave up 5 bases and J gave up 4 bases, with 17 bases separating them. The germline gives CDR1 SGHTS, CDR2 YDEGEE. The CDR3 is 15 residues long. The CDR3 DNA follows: TGTGCCAGCAGGACGGGACTCCACGTGGCAGATACGCAGTATTTT. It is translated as CASRTGLHVADTQYF.

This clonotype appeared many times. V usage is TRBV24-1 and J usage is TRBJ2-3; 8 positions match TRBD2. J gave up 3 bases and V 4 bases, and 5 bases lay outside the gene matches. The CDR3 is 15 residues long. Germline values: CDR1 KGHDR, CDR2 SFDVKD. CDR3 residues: CATSETGGLTDTQYF. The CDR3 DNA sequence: TGTGCCACCAGTGAGACGGGGGGGCTAACAGATACGCAGTATTTT.

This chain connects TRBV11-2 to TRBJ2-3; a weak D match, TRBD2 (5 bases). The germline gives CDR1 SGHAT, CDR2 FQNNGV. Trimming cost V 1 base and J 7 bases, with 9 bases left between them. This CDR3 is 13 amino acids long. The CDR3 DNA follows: TGTGCCAGCAGCTTAGTGCTAGCATATACGCAGTATTTT. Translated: CASSLVLAYTQYF.

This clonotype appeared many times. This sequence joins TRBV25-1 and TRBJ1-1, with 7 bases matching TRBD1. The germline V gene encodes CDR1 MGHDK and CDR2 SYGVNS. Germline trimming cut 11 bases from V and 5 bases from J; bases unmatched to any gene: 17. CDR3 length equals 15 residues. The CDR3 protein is CAARDSPSVDTEAFF. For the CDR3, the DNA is TGTGCCGCGAGGGACAGCCCTAGTGTAGATACTGAAGCTTTCTTT. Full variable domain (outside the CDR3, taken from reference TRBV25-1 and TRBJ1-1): EADIYQTPRYLVIGTGKKITLECSQTMGHDKMYWYQQDPGMELHLIHYSYGVNSTEKGDLSSESTVSRIRTEHFPLTLESARPSHTSQYLCAARDSPSVDTEAFFGQGTRLTVV.

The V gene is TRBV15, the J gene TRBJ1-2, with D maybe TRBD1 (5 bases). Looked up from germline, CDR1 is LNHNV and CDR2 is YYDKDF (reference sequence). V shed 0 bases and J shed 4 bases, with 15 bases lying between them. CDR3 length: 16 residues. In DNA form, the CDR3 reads TGTGCCACCAGCAGAGATTACTCTGGGGGAGCCTATGGCTACACCTTC. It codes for CATSRDYSGGAYGYTF. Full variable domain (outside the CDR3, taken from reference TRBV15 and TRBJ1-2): DAMVIQNPRYQVTQFGKPVTLSCSQTLNHNVMYWYQQKSSQAPKLLFHYYDKDFNNEADTPDNFQSRRPNTSFCFLDIRSPGLGDTAMYLCATSRDYSGGAYGYTFGSGTRLTVV.

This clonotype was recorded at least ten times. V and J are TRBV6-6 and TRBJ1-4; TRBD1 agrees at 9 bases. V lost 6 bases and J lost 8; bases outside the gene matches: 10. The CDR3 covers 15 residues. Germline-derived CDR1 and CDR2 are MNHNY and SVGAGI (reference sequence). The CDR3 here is CASSLTGGLGEKLFF. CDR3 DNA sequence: TGTGCCAGCAGCCTTACAGGGGGCCTCGGCGAAAAACTGTTTTTT.

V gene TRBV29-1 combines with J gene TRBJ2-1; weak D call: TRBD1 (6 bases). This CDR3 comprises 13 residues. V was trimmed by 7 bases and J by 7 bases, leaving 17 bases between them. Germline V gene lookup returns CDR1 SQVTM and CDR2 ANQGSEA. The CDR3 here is CSAGAGVQNEQFF. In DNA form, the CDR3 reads TGCAGCGCTGGGGCAGGGGTCCAGAATGAGCAGTTCTTC.

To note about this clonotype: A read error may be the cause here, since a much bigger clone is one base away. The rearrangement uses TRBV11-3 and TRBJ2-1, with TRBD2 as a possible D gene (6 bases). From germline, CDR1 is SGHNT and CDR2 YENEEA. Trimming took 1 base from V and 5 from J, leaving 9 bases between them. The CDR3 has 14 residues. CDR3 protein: CASSLVAVNNEQFF. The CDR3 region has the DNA TGTGCCAGCAGCTTAGTAGCGGTCAACAATGAGCAGTTCTTC. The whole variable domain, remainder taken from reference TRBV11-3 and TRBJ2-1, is EAGVVQSPRYKIIEKKQPVAFWCNPISGHNTLYWYLQNLGQGPELLIRYENEEAVDDSQLPKDRFSAERLKGVDSTLKIQPAELGDSAVYLCASSLVAVNNEQFFGPGTRLTVL.

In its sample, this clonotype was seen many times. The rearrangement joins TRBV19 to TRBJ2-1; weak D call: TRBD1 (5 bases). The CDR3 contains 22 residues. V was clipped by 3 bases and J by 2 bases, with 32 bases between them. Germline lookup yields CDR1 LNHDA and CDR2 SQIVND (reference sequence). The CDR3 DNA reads TGTGCCAGTAGTATTATGCCCCCCATATGGGCAGGCCCAGGGATTCCCTACAATGAGCAGTTCTTC. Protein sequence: CASSIMPPIWAGPGIPYNEQFF.